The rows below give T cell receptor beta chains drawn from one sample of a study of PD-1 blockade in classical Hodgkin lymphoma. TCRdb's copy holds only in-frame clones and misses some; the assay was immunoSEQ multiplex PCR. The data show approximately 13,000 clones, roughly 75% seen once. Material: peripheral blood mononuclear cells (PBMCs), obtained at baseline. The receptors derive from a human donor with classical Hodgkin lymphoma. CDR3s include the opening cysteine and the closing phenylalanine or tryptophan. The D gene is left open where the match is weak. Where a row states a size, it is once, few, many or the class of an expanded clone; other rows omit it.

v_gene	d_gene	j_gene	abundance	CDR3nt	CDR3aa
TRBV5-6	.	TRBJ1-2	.	TGTGCCAGCAGCCCCATTTTTGTCCGGGGAGCCTATGGCTACACCTTC	CASSPIFVRGAYGYTF
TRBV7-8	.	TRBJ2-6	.	TGTGCCAGCAGCTTCCGACGCGGTGGGGCCAACGTCCTGACTTTC	CASSFRRGGANVLTF
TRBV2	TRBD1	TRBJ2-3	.	TGTGCCAGCAGTGAAGGGGGACAGGGAACTATTAATGGGTTCACAGATACGCAGTATTTT	CASSEGGQGTINGFTDTQYF
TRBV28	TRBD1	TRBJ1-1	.	TGTGCCAGCAGTACGAACAGGGGGCGAACTGAAGCTTTCTTT	CASSTNRGRTEAFF
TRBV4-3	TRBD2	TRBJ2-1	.	TGCGCCAGCAGCAGCGGGGGATACGACAATGAGCAGTTCTTC	CASSSGGYDNEQFF
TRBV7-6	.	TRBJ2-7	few	TGTGCCAGCAGCAGCCGGGACATCTCCTACGAGCAGTACTTC	CASSSRDISYEQYF
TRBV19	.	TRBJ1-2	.	TGTGCCAGTAGTATCGACGGGGGAACGGGGGGCTACACCTTC	CASSIDGGTGGYTF
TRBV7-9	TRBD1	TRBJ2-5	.	TGTGCCAGCAGCGGACAGGGTCGGGAGACCCAGTACTTC	CASSGQGRETQYF
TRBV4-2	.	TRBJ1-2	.	TGTGCCAGCAGCCAAGATAATGAAGAGGGGTACTACTATGGCTACACCTTC	CASSQDNEEGYYYGYTF
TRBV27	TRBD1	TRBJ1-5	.	TGTGCCAGCAGCTGGACAGGGGGCTTTCAGCCCCAGCATTTT	CASSWTGGFQPQHF
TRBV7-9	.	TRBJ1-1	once	TGTGCCAGCAGCTTAGCCGCGAGGAGGGTTTTGGCTGAAGCTTTCTTT	CASSLAARRVLAEAFF
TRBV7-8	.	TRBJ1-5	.	TGTGCCAGCAGCTTAGTGGGCCAAGACAGCAATCAGCCCCAGCATTTT	CASSLVGQDSNQPQHF
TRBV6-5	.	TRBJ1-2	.	TGTGCCAGCAGTTACGTAGGGATCAATGGCTACACCTTC	CASSYVGINGYTF
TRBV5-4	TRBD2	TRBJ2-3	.	TGTGCCAGCAGCTTGGGCCTAGCGGGAGAAGGGGATACGCAGTATTTT	CASSLGLAGEGDTQYF
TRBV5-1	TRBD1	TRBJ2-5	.	TGCGCCAGCAGAGCCTTGACAGGGACGGAGACCCAGTACTTC	CASRALTGTETQYF